What follows are 15 T cell receptor beta chains derived from one specimen sequenced in a study of PD-L1 blockade in urothelial cancer. Using immunoSEQ multiplex PCR, the repertoire was profiled, and TCRdb retains in-frame clones only, with some absent. In the table there are more than 60,000 clones, roughly 90% of which are singletons. Time point given: peripheral blood 6 weeks after treatment start. The material sequenced was PBMCs, taken around atezolizumab (anti-PD-L1) treatment. The receptors originated from a man aged 60 to 69 with urothelial cancer.

The V and J genes are TRBV7-9 and TRBJ2-3; TRBD2 aligns across 7 bases. The CDR3 totals 13 residues. CDR1 is SEHNR and CDR2 is FQNEAQ in the germline V gene (reference sequence). Trimming took 4 bases from V and 6 from J; bases not matched to a gene: 4. CDR3 residues: CASSWGGLDTQYF. CDR3 bases: TGTGCCAGCAGCTGGGGGGGGTTGGATACGCAGTATTTT.

The gene calls are TRBV18 and TRBJ2-1, with 14 bases aligning to TRBD2. In germline, CDR1 is KGHSH, CDR2 LQKENI. This CDR3 region has 14 residues. The trim removed 3 bases at V and 9 bases at J, leaving 1 base unmatched. CDR3 loop: CASSPGLAGVEQFF. CDR3 DNA: TGTGCCAGCTCACCGGGACTAGCGGGAGTTGAGCAGTTCTTC. Full variable domain (outside the CDR3, taken from reference TRBV18 and TRBJ2-1): NAGVMQNPRHLVRRRGQEARLRCSPMKGHSHVYWYRQLPEEGLKFMVYLQKENIIDESGMPKERFSAEFPKEGPSILRIQQVVRGDSAAYFCASSPGLAGVEQFFGPGTRLTVL.

The chain couples TRBV7-2 to TRBJ2-7, with 10 bases that match TRBD2. CDR3 size: 19 residues. With V trimmed by 3 bases and J by 3 bases, 17 bases remained unmatched. Germline-derived CDR1 and CDR2 are SGHTA and FQGNSA. In DNA, the CDR3 is TGTGCCAGCAGCTTGGCTTGGACTAGCGGCCCAAAGACCCGCTACGAGCAGTACTTC. Its translation: CASSLAWTSGPKTRYEQYF.

The chain recombines TRBV4-1 with TRBJ1-2; D perhaps matches TRBD1 (6 bases). The germline CDR1 and CDR2 sequences are MGHRA and YSYEKL. V lost 0 bases to trimming and J lost 5 bases, with 13 bases between them. This CDR3 has 15 amino acids. The CDR3 sequence is CASSQDGRGWYGYTF. The CDR3 DNA is TGCGCCAGCAGCCAAGATGGCAGGGGATGGTATGGCTACACCTTC.

The sample holds one count of this clone. This rearrangement joins TRBV27 to TRBJ1-1; D is uncertain. V was cut by 3 bases and J by 1 base, with 12 bases left in between. CDR1 is MNHEY and CDR2 is SMNVEV in the germline V gene (reference sequence). The CDR3 covers 15 residues. The CDR3 sequence: CASSLSWRRNTEAFF. The CDR3 bases are TGTGCCAGCAGTTTGAGTTGGCGGAGGAACACTGAAGCTTTCTTT.

The rearrangement joins TRBV27 to TRBJ1-5; the D is unclear. The V end was cut by 2 bases, the J end by 1 base, with 18 bases between. CDR1 and CDR2 (germline): MNHEY, SMNVEV (reference sequence). The CDR3 is 18 amino acids. The CDR3 DNA reads as TGTGCCAGCAGTTTACTCGACCGGACCCGGAGGAGCAATCAGCCCCAGCATTTT. Amino acids: CASSLLDRTRRSNQPQHF.

The chain links TRBV18 to TRBJ1-4; 7 bases line up with TRBD1. CDR1 is KGHSH, CDR2 LQKENI, per germline. The CDR3 is 15 residues long. Losses at the gene ends were 1 base for V and 5 bases for J; bases not matched to a gene: 4. CDR3 sequence (DNA): TGTGCCAGCTCACCACAGGGGACAGAAAATGAAAAACTGTTTTTT. Its protein is CASSPQGTENEKLFF.

The genes are TRBV7-6 and TRBJ2-2, with 7 bases fitting TRBD2. Per germline, CDR1 SGHVS and CDR2 FNYEAQ. This CDR3 comprises 13 residues. The V segment lost 8 bases and the J segment 1 base; nucleotides outside the gene matches: 1. The CDR3 loop is CASQRGNTGELFF. DNA for the CDR3: TGTGCCAGCCAGCGGGGGAACACCGGGGAGCTGTTTTTT.

The chain is built from TRBV6-5 and TRBJ1-1; D gene unclear. The V end was cut by 2 bases, the J end by 1 base, with 5 bases between. Germline V gene data show CDR1 as MNHEY and CDR2 as SVGAGI. The CDR3 is 13 residues long. The CDR3 DNA is TGTGCCAGCAGTTACATGGCGAACACTGAAGCTTTCTTT. Its protein is CASSYMANTEAFF.

The rearrangement joins TRBV5-4 to TRBJ2-2; perhaps TRBD1 as D (5 bases). The CDR3 extends over 14 amino acids. V shed 7 bases and J shed 5 bases, with 15 bases lying between them. Germline values: CDR1 SGHNT, CDR2 YYREEE (reference sequence). As DNA, the CDR3 is TGTGCCAGCCACGGCGACAGCCCGACCGGGGAGCTGTTTTTT. This codes for CASHGDSPTGELFF.

This rearrangement joins TRBV10-3 to TRBJ2-1; 9 bases are a match to TRBD2. CDR1 and CDR2 from the germline V gene are ENHRY and SYGVKD. The ends lost 4 bases at V and 4 bases at J; junction bases unmatched: 5. The CDR3 extends over 15 amino acids. For the CDR3, the DNA is TGTGCCATCAGTGTTCCTACTAGCGGGTACAATGAGCAGTTCTTC. This encodes CAISVPTSGYNEQFF.

The rearrangement uses TRBV30 and TRBJ2-7, with D possibly being TRBD1 (5 bases). Trimming removed 1 base at V and 3 bases at J, with 16 bases between. In germline, CDR1 is GTSNPN, CDR2 SVGIG (reference sequence). This CDR3 is built from 15 residues. CDR3 DNA: TGTGCCTGGAGTGACGTCGGACAATCCCACTACGAGCAGTACTTC. Protein sequence: CAWSDVGQSHYEQYF.

J is TRBJ2-3 and V is TRBV30; tentatively, D is TRBD2 (6 bases). Trimming shortened V by 7 bases and J by 2 bases, and 13 bases separated the two germline ends. There are 13 residues in the CDR3. The germline V gene has CDR1 GTSNPN and CDR2 SVGIG (reference sequence). CDR3 nucleotide sequence: TGTGCCTTAAATAGCGGAAACACAGATACGCAGTATTTT. It encodes CALNSGNTDTQYF.

The CDR3 coding sequence is TGTGCCAGCAGTTTTAGTAGTAATCAGCCCCAGCATTTT. The encoded protein is CASSFSSNQPQHF. V and J are TRBV28 and TRBJ1-5; D call uncertain. Germline CDR1 and CDR2: MDHEN and SYDVKM. Deletions cut 3 bases from V and 4 bases from J, with 7 bases between. CDR3 length: 13 amino acids.

The chain links TRBV6-6 to TRBJ2-4, with D tentatively TRBD1 (5 bases). This CDR3 is 15 amino acids long. Germline V gene lookup returns CDR1 MNHNY and CDR2 SVGAGI (reference sequence). Trimming shortened V by 6 bases and J by 0 bases, and 12 bases separated the two germline ends. The CDR3 region is CASRSLGVAKNIQYF. The CDR3 DNA sequence: TGTGCCAGCAGGTCTTTAGGGGTAGCCAAAAACATTCAGTACTTC.